The 31 T cell receptor beta chains listed next were all sequenced from one sample in a study of T-cell reconstitution after alpha-beta-depleted transplantation in children. Preparing the TCRbeta library involved the use of unique molecular identifiers. Via MiXCR, TCRdb re-called the PCR reads, giving one row per CDR3 protein. This table holds over 100,000 distinct CDR3 sequences, around 5.9% found once. The sample here was PBMCs, mostly from graft donor cells, taken 60 days after TCRalphabeta/CD19-depleted stem cell transplant. The receptors were gathered from a female patient aged 2-9 years who had a stem cell transplant for Fanconi anemia, so the T cells may come from the graft donor.

The chain recombines TRBV29-1 with TRBJ2-3, with 7 bases matching TRBD2. This CDR3 has 13 residues. The germline gives CDR1 SQVTM, CDR2 ANQGSEA. V was clipped by 7 bases and J by 2 bases; unmatched bases: 6. The CDR3 coding sequence is TGCAGCGAAAGACTAGCTCCCACAGATACGCAGTATTTT. It yields the protein CSERLAPTDTQYF.

The chain couples TRBV2 to TRBJ2-2; D is undetermined. The CDR3 spans 13 residues. The V gene lost 10 bases and the J gene lost 1 base, with 10 bases spanning the gap. Per germline, CDR1 SNHLY and CDR2 FYNNEI. In DNA, the CDR3 is TGTGCCACCCAAAGGAAGAACACCGGGGAGCTGTTTTTT. This sequence encodes CATQRKNTGELFF.

At least ten counts were recorded for this clonotype. The chain is built from TRBV6-1 and TRBJ1-4; D unresolved. V was clipped by 6 bases and J by 8 bases, with 7 bases between them. The CDR3 is 11 amino acids. Germline V gives CDR1 MNHNS, CDR2 SASEGT. The CDR3 DNA follows: TGTGCCAGCAGGATATCGGAAAAACTGTTTTTT. As protein: CASRISEKLFF.

This clonotype was observed many times. The chain uses TRBV12-3 or TRBV12-4 and TRBJ1-5; 10 bases are shared with TRBD1. Losses at the gene ends were 0 bases for V and 9 bases for J; bases not matched to a gene: 8. CDR3 length: 16 amino acids. Here the CDR3 DNA reads TGTGCCAGCAGTTTAGCGGGGACAGGGGTCCTCCGGCCCCAGCATTTT. This sequence encodes CASSLAGTGVLRPQHF.

There are many counts of this clonotype. The chain combines TRBV12-3 or TRBV12-4 with TRBJ2-2; 10 bases are a match to TRBD2. CDR3 size: 17 residues. V dropped 0 bases and J dropped 0; count of bases not matched to a gene: 1. Here the CDR3 reads CASSLALAGANTGELFF. DNA for the CDR3: TGTGCCAGCAGTTTAGCCCTAGCGGGAGCGAACACCGGGGAGCTGTTTTTT.

This clonotype was observed many times. The gene calls are TRBV12-3 or TRBV12-4 and TRBJ2-3; D is perhaps TRBD1 or TRBD2 (6 bases each). The CDR3 loop spans 15 amino acids. With 8 bases removed from V and 6 bases from J, the gap between germline ends came to 21 bases. In DNA, the CDR3 is TGTGCCAGCTTAGATACAGGGAGGATCCGGGATACGCAGTATTTT. It codes for CASLDTGRIRDTQYF.

This clonotype was counted between two and nine times. The gene calls are TRBV18 and TRBJ2-5; perhaps TRBD1 as D (5 bases). The V gene's germline CDR1 is KGHSH and CDR2 LQKENI. CDR3 length equals 14 residues. Trimming left V 3 bases short and J 3 bases short, with 11 bases between. CDR3 protein: CASSPRTREETQYF. The CDR3 DNA reads as TGTGCCAGCTCACCGAGGACACGAGAAGAGACCCAGTACTTC.

This clonotype was observed at least ten times. The chain is built from TRBV7-9 and TRBJ2-7; unclear D gene. The CDR3 loop spans 12 amino acids. Deletions cut 1 base from V and 7 bases from J, with 8 bases between. Germline V gives CDR1 SEHNR, CDR2 FQNEAQ (reference sequence). CDR3 sequence (DNA): TGTGCCAGCAGCTTAGGGCTCCGGGAGCAGTACTTC. It yields the protein CASSLGLREQYF.

The chain combines TRBV3-1 with TRBJ2-3; maybe TRBD1 (7 bases). CDR1 and CDR2 from the germline V gene are LGHDT and YNNKEL (reference sequence). The CDR3 has 15 amino acids. The germline V and J ends were trimmed by 3 bases and 4 bases, with 14 bases remaining between them. CDR3: CASSHWRGQADTQYF. The CDR3 DNA is TGTGCCAGCAGCCACTGGAGGGGGCAAGCAGATACGCAGTATTTT.

This clonotype was recorded at least ten times. The chain links TRBV7-3 to TRBJ2-2; no clear D gene. Germline values: CDR1 SGHTA, CDR2 FQGTGA. The V end was cut by 5 bases, the J end by 4 bases, with 8 bases between. CDR3 length equals 13 residues. The CDR3 region has the DNA TGTGCCAGCAGCCTCTCCGTCACCGGGGAGCTGTTTTTT. Its translation: CASSLSVTGELFF.

This clonotype showed up many times. This chain uses TRBV28 with TRBJ1-1; possible D gene TRBD1, 6 bases. V lost 3 bases and J lost 1, with 12 bases in between. This CDR3 has 15 amino acids. The germline V gene has CDR1 MDHEN and CDR2 SYDVKM. For the CDR3, the DNA is TGTGCCAGCAGTTTTGCAGGGGCGGGGAACACTGAAGCTTTCTTT. Encoded protein: CASSFAGAGNTEAFF.

Ten or more counts support this clonotype. V gene TRBV7-2 combines with J gene TRBJ2-7; D perhaps matches TRBD1 (5 bases). This CDR3 contains 11 residues. Germline V gene lookup returns CDR1 SGHTA and CDR2 FQGNSA. The V end was cut by 0 bases, the J end by 9 bases, with 6 bases between. The CDR3 DNA reads as TGTGCCAGCAGCTTAGCAAGGGGGCAGTACTTC. Translated, it gives CASSLARGQYF.

The table lists this clonotype with many counts. V and J are TRBV5-1 and TRBJ2-3, with TRBD1 as a possible D gene (5 bases). Germline V gene lookup returns CDR1 SGHRS and CDR2 YFSETQ. The CDR3 is 14 amino acids. Trimming shortened V by 2 bases and J by 5 bases, and 12 bases separated the two germline ends. The CDR3, as DNA: TGCGCCAGCAGCTTAGTTCAGGGTGGAGATACGCAGTATTTT. Translation: CASSLVQGGDTQYF.

This clonotype showed up many times. This sequence joins TRBV5-1 and TRBJ2-7, with 9 bases identical to TRBD1. The CDR3 totals 17 residues. CDR1 and CDR2 (germline): SGHRS, YFSETQ. J was trimmed by 2 bases and V by 0 bases; bases with no gene match: 9. Written as DNA, the CDR3 is TGCGCCAGCAGCTTGGCCCCGGGGACAGGGTTTGCCTACGAGCAGTACTTC. This translates into CASSLAPGTGFAYEQYF.

In regard to this clonotype: The final CDR3 position lacks the conserved phenylalanine or tryptophan, pointing to a likely read error. The chain carries TRBV11-2 and TRBJ1-5, with 12 bases matching TRBD1. The CDR3 has 21 amino acids. J gave up 2 bases and V 2 bases, and 16 bases lay outside the gene matches. From germline, CDR1 is SGHAT and CDR2 FQNNGV. For the CDR3, the DNA is TGTGCCAGCAGCTTATGGTCCACTCCGGGACAGGGGGCGCAAGGCAATCAGCCCCAGCATTGT. Amino acid sequence: CASSLWSTPGQGAQGNQPQHC.

A few counts support this clonotype. The chain joins TRBV5-1 to TRBJ2-7, with TRBD2 matching 12 bases. This CDR3 comprises 16 residues. J lost 6 bases, V lost 0 bases, and 7 bases had no gene match. Germline V gene sequence: CDR1 SGHRS, CDR2 YFSETQ. The CDR3 DNA is TGCGCCAGCAGCTTGGTTGCTAGCGGGGGGGGCCGCGAGCAGTACTTC. Translated, it gives CASSLVASGGGREQYF.

This sequence joins TRBV27 and TRBJ2-1; 7 bases are a match to TRBD1. This CDR3 region has 15 residues. The V gene's germline CDR1 is MNHEY and CDR2 SMNVEV (reference sequence). Germline trimming cut 2 bases from V and 4 bases from J; bases unmatched to any gene: 5. In DNA, the CDR3 is TGTGCCAGCAGTTTAGAGGGACAGAAATACAATGAGCAGTTCTTC. Its translation is CASSLEGQKYNEQFF.

This clonotype has a count of ten or more. J is TRBJ2-7 and V is TRBV5-8; the match to TRBD1 covers 9 bases. This CDR3 has 17 amino acids. Germline V CDR1 and CDR2: SGHTS, YDEGEE. V trimming: 3 bases; J trimming: 3 bases; junction bases outside the gene matches: 13. As DNA, the CDR3 is TGTGCCAGCAGCTCATTAGGGAACACAGGGGGCCTCTACGAGCAGTACTTC. Its translation: CASSSLGNTGGLYEQYF.

There are many counts of this clonotype. The chain recombines TRBV20-1 with TRBJ2-7, with no clear D. Trimming took off 4 bases at V and 7 bases at J, with 11 bases between the two ends. This CDR3 is built from 11 residues. Germline V gene lookup returns CDR1 DFQATT and CDR2 SNEGSKA (reference sequence). CDR3: CSANLVGEQYF. DNA for the CDR3: TGCAGTGCTAATTTAGTCGGGGAGCAGTACTTC.

This clonotype was counted between two and nine times. The chain joins TRBV7-3 to TRBJ2-1; D call uncertain. The CDR3 extends over 15 amino acids. Germline V gives CDR1 SGHTA, CDR2 FQGTGA. The germline V and J ends were trimmed by 0 bases and 1 base, with 7 bases remaining between them. CDR3: CASSLTPDSYNEQFF. The DNA for the CDR3 is TGTGCCAGCAGCTTAACGCCGGATTCCTACAATGAGCAGTTCTTC.

This clonotype was observed at least ten times. V is TRBV11-2 and J is TRBJ2-6; D is unresolved. Germline lookup yields CDR1 SGHAT and CDR2 FQNNGV. Trimming cost V 5 bases and J 9 bases, with 5 bases left between them. The CDR3 totals 11 residues. CDR3 sequence: CASSPNNVLTF. In nucleotides, the CDR3 is TGTGCCAGCAGCCCAAACAACGTCCTGACTTTC.

This clonotype came up many times. The rearrangement joins TRBV7-3 to TRBJ2-3, with 8 bases lining up with TRBD2. V shed 3 bases, J shed 4 bases, and the junction held 6 bases outside the gene matches. This CDR3 comprises 15 residues. Per the germline V gene, CDR1 is SGHTA and CDR2 is FQGTGA. CDR3 DNA sequence: TGTGCCAGCAGCTTCGGCGGGGGGCAATCAGATACGCAGTATTTT. It codes for CASSFGGGQSDTQYF.

This clonotype was seen at least ten times. The chain uses TRBV5-1 and TRBJ2-2; 13 positions agree with TRBD2. Germline CDR1 is SGHRS and CDR2 is YFSETQ. V gave up 4 bases and J gave up 1 base; unmatched junction bases: 1. The length of the CDR3 is 16 residues. CDR3 nucleotide sequence: TGCGCCAGCAGCCGGACTAGCGGGGGGAACACCGGGGAGCTGTTTTTT. Protein: CASSRTSGGNTGELFF.

As concerns this clonotype: A much larger clone lies one base from this, so it may be a read error. The chain is built from TRBV29-1 and TRBJ1-3; D gene ambiguous. V shed 4 bases and J shed 0 bases, with 10 bases lying between them. Germline V lookup: CDR1 SQVTM, CDR2 ANQGSEA. The CDR3 consists of 14 residues. The chain's CDR3 is CSVVNSNSGNTIYF. CDR3 sequence (DNA): TGCAGCGTTGTTAACAGTAACTCTGGAAACACCATATATTTT.

This clonotype was seen at least ten times. The chain joins TRBV20-1 to TRBJ2-5; possible D gene TRBD2, 6 bases. The CDR3 is 13 residues long. V was pared by 6 bases and J by 0 bases, with 11 bases between. Germline-derived CDR1 and CDR2 are DFQATT and SNEGSKA (reference sequence). CDR3 residues: CSAAASDQETQYF. CDR3 in DNA: TGCAGTGCGGCAGCTAGCGACCAAGAGACCCAGTACTTC.

V gene TRBV11-1 combines with J gene TRBJ2-6; unclear D gene. Between the trimmed V and J ends, which lost 1 base and 0 bases, there was a span of 13 bases. The CDR3 is 18 residues long. Germline CDR1 SGHAT, CDR2 FQDESV (reference sequence). Here the CDR3 reads CASSLEGRVVSGANVLTF. CDR3 nucleotides: TGTGCCAGCAGCTTAGAGGGAAGGGTCGTCTCTGGGGCCAACGTCCTGACTTTC.

The V and J genes are TRBV28 and TRBJ1-1, with 9 bases that match TRBD1. V shed 4 bases and J 4 bases; nucleotides not matched to a gene: 7. There are 15 residues in the CDR3. From germline, CDR1 is MDHEN and CDR2 SYDVKM. CDR3 sequence (DNA): TGTGCCAGCAGTTCCGGAAACAGGGGGCGCACTGAAGCTTTCTTT. Protein: CASSSGNRGRTEAFF. The full variable domain, its missing parts supplied by reference TRBV28 and TRBJ1-1, is DVKVTQSSRYLVKRTGEKVFLECVQDMDHENMFWYRQDPGLGLRLIYFSYDVKMKEKGDIPEGYSVSREKKERFSLILESASTNQTSMYLCASSSGNRGRTEAFFGQGTRLTVV.

This clonotype was counted many times. This chain uses TRBV5-4 with TRBJ2-2; 10 bases are a match to TRBD1. Per germline, CDR1 SGHNT and CDR2 YYREEE (reference sequence). V was pared by 4 bases and J by 5 bases, with 8 bases of the junction left unmatched. The CDR3 length is 16 residues. This CDR3 is CASSPQDRGRTGELFF. The CDR3 coding sequence is TGTGCCAGCAGCCCCCAAGACAGGGGGCGGACCGGGGAGCTGTTTTTT. Full variable domain (missing parts from reference TRBV5-4 and TRBJ2-2): ETGVTQSPTHLIKTRGQQVTLRCSSQSGHNTVSWYQQALGQGPQFIFQYYREEENGRGNFPPRFSGLQFPNYSSELNVNALELDDSALYLCASSPQDRGRTGELFFGEGSRLTVL.

This clonotype was seen at least ten times. The chain carries TRBV5-1 and TRBJ2-3; D call uncertain. The CDR3 covers 16 residues. Germline assignment: CDR1 SGHRS and CDR2 YFSETQ. Trimming took off 4 bases at V and 2 bases at J, with 17 bases between the two ends. The CDR3 coding sequence is TGCGCCAGCAGCCTCGCGGACGGCCTCTTCACAGATACGCAGTATTTT. Amino acids: CASSLADGLFTDTQYF. The whole variable domain, filled in from reference TRBV5-1 and TRBJ2-3, reads KAGVTQTPRYLIKTRGQQVTLSCSPISGHRSVSWYQQTPGQGLQFLFEYFSETQRNKGNFPGRFSGRQFSNSRSEMNVSTLELGDSALYLCASSLADGLFTDTQYFGPGTRLTVL.

This clonotype was observed many times. The chain joins TRBV7-9 to TRBJ1-4; D unclear. Between the trimmed V and J ends, which lost 4 bases and 8 bases, there was a span of 5 bases. The CDR3 is 11 amino acids. CDR1 and CDR2 (germline): SEHNR, FQNEAQ (reference sequence). Here the CDR3 reads CASSSWEKLFF. CDR3 nucleotides: TGTGCCAGCAGCTCGTGGGAAAAACTGTTTTTT.

This chain connects TRBV20-1 to TRBJ2-7; maybe TRBD2 (6 bases). The CDR3 is 17 amino acids. Germline lookup yields CDR1 DFQATT and CDR2 SNEGSKA (reference sequence). Trimming left V 3 bases short and J 7 bases short, with 28 bases between. CDR3 coding DNA: TGCAGTGCTAGCGGGACTTGCGGAGGCCCCTTACGGATGGAGCAGTACTTC. It encodes CSASGTCGGPLRMEQYF.